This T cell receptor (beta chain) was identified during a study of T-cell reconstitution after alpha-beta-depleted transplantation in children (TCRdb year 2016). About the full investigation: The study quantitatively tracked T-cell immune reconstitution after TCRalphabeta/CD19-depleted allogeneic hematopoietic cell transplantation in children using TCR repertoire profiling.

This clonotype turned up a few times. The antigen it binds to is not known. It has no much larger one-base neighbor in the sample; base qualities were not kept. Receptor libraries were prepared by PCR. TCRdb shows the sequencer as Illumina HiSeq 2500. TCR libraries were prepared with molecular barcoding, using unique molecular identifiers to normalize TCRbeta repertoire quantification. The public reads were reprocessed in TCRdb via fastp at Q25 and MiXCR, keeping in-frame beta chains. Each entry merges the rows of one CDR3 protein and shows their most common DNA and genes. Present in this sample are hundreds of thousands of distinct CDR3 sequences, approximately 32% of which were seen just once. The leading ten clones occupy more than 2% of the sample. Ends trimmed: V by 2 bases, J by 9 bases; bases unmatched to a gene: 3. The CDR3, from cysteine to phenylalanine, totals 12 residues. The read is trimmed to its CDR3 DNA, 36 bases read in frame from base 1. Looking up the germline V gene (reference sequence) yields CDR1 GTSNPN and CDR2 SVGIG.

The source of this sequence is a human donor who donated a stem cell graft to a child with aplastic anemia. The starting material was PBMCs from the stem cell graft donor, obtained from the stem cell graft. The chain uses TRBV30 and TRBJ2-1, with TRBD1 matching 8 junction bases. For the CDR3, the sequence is CAWSSTGGEQFF. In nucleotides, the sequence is TGTGCCTGGAGTTCTACAGGGGGTGAGCAGTTCTTC.